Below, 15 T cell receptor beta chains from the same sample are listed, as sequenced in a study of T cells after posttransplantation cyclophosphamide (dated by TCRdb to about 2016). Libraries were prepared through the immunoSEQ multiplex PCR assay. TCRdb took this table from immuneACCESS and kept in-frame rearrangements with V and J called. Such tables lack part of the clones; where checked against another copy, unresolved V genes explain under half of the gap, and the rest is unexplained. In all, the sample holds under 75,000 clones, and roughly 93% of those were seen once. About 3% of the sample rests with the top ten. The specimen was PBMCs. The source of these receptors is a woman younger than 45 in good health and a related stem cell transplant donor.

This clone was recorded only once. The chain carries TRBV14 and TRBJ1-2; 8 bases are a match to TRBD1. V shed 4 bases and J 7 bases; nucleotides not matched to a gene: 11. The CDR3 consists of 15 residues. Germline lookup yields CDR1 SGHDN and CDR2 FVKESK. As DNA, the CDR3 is TGTGCCAGCAGCCTAATCTCCGGGACAGGCGGTGGCTACACCTTC. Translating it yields CASSLISGTGGGYTF.

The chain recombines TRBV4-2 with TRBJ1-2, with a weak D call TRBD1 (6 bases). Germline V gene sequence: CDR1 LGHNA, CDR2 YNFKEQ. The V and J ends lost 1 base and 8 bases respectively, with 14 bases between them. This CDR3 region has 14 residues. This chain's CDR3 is CASSQGDTLGGYTF. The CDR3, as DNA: TGTGCCAGCAGCCAAGGGGACACCCTAGGAGGCTACACCTTC.

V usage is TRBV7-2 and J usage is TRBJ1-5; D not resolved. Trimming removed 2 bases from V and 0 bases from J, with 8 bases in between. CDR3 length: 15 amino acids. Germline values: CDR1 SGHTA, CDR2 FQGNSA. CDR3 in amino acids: CASSLYLDSNQPQHF. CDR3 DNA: TGTGCCAGCAGCTTATACTTGGATAGCAATCAGCCCCAGCATTTT.

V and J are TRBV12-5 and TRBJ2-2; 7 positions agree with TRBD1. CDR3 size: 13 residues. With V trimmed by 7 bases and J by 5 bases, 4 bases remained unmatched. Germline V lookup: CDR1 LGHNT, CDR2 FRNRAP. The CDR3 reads CASVDRVTGELFF. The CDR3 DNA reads TGTGCTAGTGTAGACAGGGTTACCGGGGAGCTGTTTTTT.

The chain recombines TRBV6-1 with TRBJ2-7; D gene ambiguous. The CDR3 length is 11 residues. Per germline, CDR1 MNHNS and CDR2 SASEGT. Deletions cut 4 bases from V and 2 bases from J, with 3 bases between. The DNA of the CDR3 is TGTGCCAGCAGTGTCCCCTACGAGCAGTACTTC. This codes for CASSVPYEQYF.

CDR3 amino acids: CASSLGQGRGNYGYTF. The CDR3 region has the DNA TGCGCCAGCAGTTTGGGACAGGGGAGAGGGAACTATGGCTACACCTTC. The gene calls are TRBV10-2 and TRBJ1-2; TRBD1 matches at 10 bases. Per the germline V gene, CDR1 is WSHSY and CDR2 is SAAADI. The length of the CDR3 is 16 residues. Trimming cost V 5 bases and J 2 bases; bases outside gene matches: 8.

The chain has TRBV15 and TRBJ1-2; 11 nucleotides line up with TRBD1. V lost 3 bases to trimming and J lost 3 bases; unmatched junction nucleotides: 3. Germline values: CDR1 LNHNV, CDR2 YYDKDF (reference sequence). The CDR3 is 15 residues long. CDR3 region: CATSRDRGRDYGYTF. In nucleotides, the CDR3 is TGTGCCACCAGCAGGGACAGGGGGCGAGACTATGGCTACACCTTC.

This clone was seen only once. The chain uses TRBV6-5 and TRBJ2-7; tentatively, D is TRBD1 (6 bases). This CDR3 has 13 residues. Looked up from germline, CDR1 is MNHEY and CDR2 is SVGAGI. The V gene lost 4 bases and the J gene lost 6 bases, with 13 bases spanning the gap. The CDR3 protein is CASSLGAGGEQYF. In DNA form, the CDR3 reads TGTGCCAGCAGTTTGGGGGCAGGAGGCGAGCAGTACTTC.

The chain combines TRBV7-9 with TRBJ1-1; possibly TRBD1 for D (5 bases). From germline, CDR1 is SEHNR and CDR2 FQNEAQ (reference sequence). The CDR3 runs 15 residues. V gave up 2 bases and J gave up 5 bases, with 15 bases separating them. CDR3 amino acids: CASSLFGGTGTEAFF. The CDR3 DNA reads TGTGCCAGCAGCTTATTCGGGGGAACGGGGACTGAAGCTTTCTTT.

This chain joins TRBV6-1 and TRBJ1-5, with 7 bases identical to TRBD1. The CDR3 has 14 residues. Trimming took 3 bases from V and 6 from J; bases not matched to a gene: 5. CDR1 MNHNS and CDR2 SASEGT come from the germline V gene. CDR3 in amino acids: CASSETGFFQPQHF. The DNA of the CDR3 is TGTGCCAGCAGTGAGACAGGGTTTTTTCAGCCCCAGCATTTT.

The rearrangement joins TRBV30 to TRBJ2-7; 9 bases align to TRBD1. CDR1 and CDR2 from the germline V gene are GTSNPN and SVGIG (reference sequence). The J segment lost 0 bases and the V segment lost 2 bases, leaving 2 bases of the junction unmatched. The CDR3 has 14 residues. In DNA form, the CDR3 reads TGTGCCTGGAGTTGGACAGGGGTCTCCTACGAGCAGTACTTC. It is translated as CAWSWTGVSYEQYF.

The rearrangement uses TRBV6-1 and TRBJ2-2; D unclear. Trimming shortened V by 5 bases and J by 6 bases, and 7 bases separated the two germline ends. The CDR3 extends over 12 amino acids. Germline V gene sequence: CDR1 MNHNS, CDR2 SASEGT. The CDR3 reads CASSLSSGELFF. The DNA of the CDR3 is TGTGCCAGCAGTTTGTCCTCCGGGGAGCTGTTTTTT.

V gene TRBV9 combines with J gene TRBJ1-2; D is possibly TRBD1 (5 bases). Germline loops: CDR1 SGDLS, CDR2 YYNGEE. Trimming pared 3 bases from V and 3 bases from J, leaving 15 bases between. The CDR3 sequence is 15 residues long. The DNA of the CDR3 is TGTGCCAGCAGCGCCGGGGGGGGGACGGACTATGGCTACACCTTC. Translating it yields CASSAGGGTDYGYTF.

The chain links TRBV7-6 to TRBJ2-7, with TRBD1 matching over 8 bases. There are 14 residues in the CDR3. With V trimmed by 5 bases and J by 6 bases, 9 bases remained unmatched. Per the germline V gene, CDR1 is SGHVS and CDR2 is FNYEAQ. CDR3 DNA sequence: TGTGCCAGCAGCCCCACGACAGGGGTGGGCGAGCAGTACTTC. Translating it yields CASSPTTGVGEQYF.

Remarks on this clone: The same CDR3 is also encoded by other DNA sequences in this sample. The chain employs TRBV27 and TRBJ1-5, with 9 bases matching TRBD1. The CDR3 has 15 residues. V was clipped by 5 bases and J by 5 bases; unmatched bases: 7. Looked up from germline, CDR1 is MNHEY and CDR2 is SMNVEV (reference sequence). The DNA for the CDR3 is TGTGCCAGCAGTGGGGACAGGGAGGGGGATCAGCCCCAGCATTTT. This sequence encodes CASSGDREGDQPQHF.